This passage covers 10 T cell receptor beta chains from one sample sequenced in a study of technical replicates of blood from a few donors. Clones were sequenced by immunoSEQ multiplex PCR, and TCRdb holds only the in-frame ones, with some missing. The sample has approximately 69,000 clones, around 97% seen once; the top ten hold approximately 0.2%. Sequencing was done on a sample of T cells isolated from PBMCs. These receptors were obtained from a human donor in good health.

This clone is a singleton in its sample. The chain links TRBV28 to TRBJ2-4; TRBD1 aligns across 9 bases. Trimming took 1 base from V and 1 from J; bases not matched to a gene: 5. The CDR3 extends over 17 amino acids. Looked up from germline, CDR1 is MDHEN and CDR2 is SYDVKM. CDR3 sequence (DNA): TGTGCCAGCAGTTTATTGTCGACAGGGGGGGCCAAAAACATTCAGTACTTC. Translated, it gives CASSLLSTGGAKNIQYF.

This chain uses TRBV30 with TRBJ1-2, with 9 bases aligning to TRBD1. The trim removed 5 bases at V and 4 bases at J, leaving 8 bases unmatched. Germline loops: CDR1 GTSNPN, CDR2 SVGIG (reference sequence). The CDR3 is 14 residues long. CDR3 nucleotides: TGTGCCTGGGGGTGGACAGGGGAGACCTATGGCTACACCTTC. Translated: CAWGWTGETYGYTF.

The chain combines TRBV7-9 with TRBJ1-4; D not resolved. CDR1 is SEHNR, CDR2 FQNEAQ, per germline (reference sequence). This CDR3 region has 17 residues. The V end lost 0 bases, the J end lost 5 bases, and 16 bases lay between the germline ends. In DNA form, the CDR3 reads TGTGCCAGCAGCTTAGCGTCTTTGGTTAGCGAAAATGAAAAACTGTTTTTT. Translating gives CASSLASLVSENEKLFF.

As DNA, the CDR3 is TGTGCCAGCAGTGGGACAGGGGGCCTCCAAGAGACCCAGTACTTC. Translated: CASSGTGGLQETQYF. The rearrangement joins TRBV2 to TRBJ2-5; TRBD1 agrees at 11 bases. V shed 4 bases and J 1 base; nucleotides not matched to a gene: 2. The CDR3 has 15 residues. CDR1 is SNHLY, CDR2 FYNNEI, per germline.

The V call is TRBV2, the J call TRBJ2-2, with TRBD2 matching 14 bases. Per the germline V gene, CDR1 is SNHLY and CDR2 is FYNNEI. This CDR3 has 18 amino acids. The J segment lost 3 bases and the V segment lost 0 bases, leaving 3 bases of the junction unmatched. The CDR3 sequence: CASSEAGLAGAYTGELFF. CDR3 nucleotides: TGTGCCAGCAGTGAAGCGGGACTAGCGGGAGCTTACACCGGGGAGCTGTTTTTT.

The chain employs TRBV6-1 and TRBJ1-4, with D perhaps TRBD1 (5 bases). In germline, CDR1 is MNHNS, CDR2 SASEGT. The CDR3 is made up of 12 amino acids. With 1 base removed from V and 17 bases from J, the gap between germline ends came to 14 bases. The CDR3 DNA follows: TGTGCCAGCAGTGAAGATAGACAGAGGAGCTTTTTT. This translates into CASSEDRQRSFF.

The chain uses TRBV11-2 and TRBJ2-5, with 9 bases lining up with TRBD2. The J segment lost 0 bases and the V segment lost 5 bases, leaving 4 bases of the junction unmatched. CDR3 size: 15 residues. Germline lookup yields CDR1 SGHAT and CDR2 FQNNGV. The CDR3 DNA sequence: TGTGCCAGCAGCCTGAGGACTAGCGACCAAGAGACCCAGTACTTC. This sequence encodes CASSLRTSDQETQYF.

The rearrangement joins TRBV27 to TRBJ2-7; a possible D gene is TRBD2 (5 bases). With 2 bases removed from V and 6 bases from J, the gap between germline ends came to 20 bases. The germline gives CDR1 MNHEY, CDR2 SMNVEV (reference sequence). The CDR3 runs to 16 residues. The CDR3 nucleotides are TGTGCCAGCAGTTTAAATCTAGCCGACTCTTTTCGCGAGCAGTACTTC. Amino acids: CASSLNLADSFREQYF.

This clone is a singleton in its sample. The chain couples TRBV15 to TRBJ2-2; D is perhaps TRBD1 (5 bases). V was pared by 2 bases and J by 9 bases, with 7 bases between. In germline, CDR1 is LNHNV, CDR2 YYDKDF (reference sequence). CDR3 length equals 12 residues. The chain's CDR3 is CATSRPGWELFF. CDR3 DNA: TGTGCCACCAGCAGACCAGGGTGGGAGCTGTTTTTT.

The chain uses TRBV7-9 and TRBJ2-2; 7 nucleotides align to TRBD1. J lost 6 bases, V lost 8 bases, and 15 bases had no gene match. Germline CDR1 is SEHNR and CDR2 is FQNEAQ (reference sequence). The CDR3 consists of 16 residues. The CDR3: CASVVGPTGTPGELFF. DNA for the CDR3: TGTGCCAGCGTAGTGGGACCGACAGGGACCCCCGGGGAGCTGTTTTTT.